This record covers a single TCR beta chain. The data were obtained in a study of OX40 agonist ivuxolimab in advanced cancers. V lost 0 bases and J lost 7, with 4 bases in between. Germline assignment: CDR1 GTSNPN and CDR2 SVGIG (reference sequence). The CDR3 is 12 amino acids. Method: immunoSEQ multiplex PCR; TCRdb's copy keeps in-frame clones and lacks some. The top ten hold about 0.76% of the sample, which has roughly 56,000 clones, less than 90% seen once. The clonotype was recovered from an adult with an advanced solid tumor such as melanoma, head and neck, liver or kidney cancer. The chain couples TRBV30 to TRBJ1-6, with unresolved D. The sequencing used CD4+ or CD8+ T cells sorted from blood, collected in a trial of the OX40 agonist ivuxolimab. This CDR3 reads CAWSVGNSPLHF. The CDR3 coding sequence is TGTGCCTGGAGTGTAGGGAATTCACCCCTCCACTTT.